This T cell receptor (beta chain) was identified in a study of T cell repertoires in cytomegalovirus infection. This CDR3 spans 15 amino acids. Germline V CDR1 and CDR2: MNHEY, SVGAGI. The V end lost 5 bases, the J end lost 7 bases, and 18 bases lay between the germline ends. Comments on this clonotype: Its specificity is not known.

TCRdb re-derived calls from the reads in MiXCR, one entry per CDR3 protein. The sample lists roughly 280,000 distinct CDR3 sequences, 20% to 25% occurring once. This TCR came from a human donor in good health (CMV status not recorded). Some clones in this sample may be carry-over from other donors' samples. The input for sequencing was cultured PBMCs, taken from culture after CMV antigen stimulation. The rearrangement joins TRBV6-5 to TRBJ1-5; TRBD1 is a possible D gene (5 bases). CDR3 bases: TGTGCCAGCAGTAACCGCCGGGGCCCCGGACAGCCCCAGCATTTT. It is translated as CASSNRRGPGQPQHF.